This entry concerns a single T cell receptor beta chain. The data originate from a study of blood T cell repertoires in COVID-19. Study-wide background: Samples came from the United States, Italy and Spain, spanning acute and convalescent COVID-19. PBMCs, B-cell-depleted T cells, or T cells were the source of the cDNA or gDNA that made up the material.

The CDR3 runs 15 residues. V shed 4 bases, J shed 0 bases, and the junction held 4 bases outside the gene matches. The V gene's germline CDR1 is SGHTS and CDR2 YDEGEE. Original data processing: Amplification of reference gene primers provided the estimated nucleated cell counts. This table comes from immunoSEQ multiplex PCR, and its TCRdb copy is limited to in-frame clones, with some not included. V, J and clone size are those of that table, while D and trimming were read from the DNA. In the table there are some 95,000 clones, around 88% of which are singletons. The sequence was collected from a man older than 75 with active or convalescent COVID-19. The sample consisted of peripheral blood. V and J are TRBV5-8 and TRBJ2-1; 7 bases map to TRBD1. Here the CDR3 reads CASSRRDSSYNEQFF. As DNA, the CDR3 is TGTGCCAGCAGCCGCCGGGACAGCTCCTACAATGAGCAGTTCTTC.